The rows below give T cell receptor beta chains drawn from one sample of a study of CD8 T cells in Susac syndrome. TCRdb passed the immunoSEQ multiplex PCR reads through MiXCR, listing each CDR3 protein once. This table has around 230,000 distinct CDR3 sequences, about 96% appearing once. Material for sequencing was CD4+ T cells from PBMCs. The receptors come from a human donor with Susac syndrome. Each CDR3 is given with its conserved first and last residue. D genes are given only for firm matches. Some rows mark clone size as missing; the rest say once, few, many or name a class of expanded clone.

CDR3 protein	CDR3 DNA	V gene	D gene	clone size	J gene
CSVEGISTNEKLFF	TGCAGCGTTGAAGGGATCTCAACTAATGAAAAACTGTTTTTT	TRBV29-1	NA	NA	TRBJ1-4
CSVDLQRAGDEQFF	TGCAGCGTTGATTTGCAGCGGGCGGGGGATGAGCAGTTCTTC	TRBV29-1	TRBD2	NA	TRBJ2-1
CASSPFRASPTQETQYF	TGCGCCAGCAGCCCTTTTCGAGCATCTCCAACCCAAGAGACCCAGTACTTC	TRBV5-1	NA	NA	TRBJ2-5
CSARDPGTSAYNEQFF	TGCAGTGCTAGAGATCCGGGGACTAGCGCTTACAATGAGCAGTTCTTC	TRBV20-1	TRBD2	NA	TRBJ2-1
CSVLPWNRSSYEQYF	TGCAGCGTCCTCCCTTGGAACAGGAGCTCCTACGAGCAGTACTTC	TRBV29-1	NA	NA	TRBJ2-7
CASTGGPWDEQFF	TGTGCCAGCACGGGAGGGCCGTGGGATGAGCAGTTCTTC	TRBV28	TRBD2	NA	TRBJ2-1
CATSDPGASGNHEQYF	TGTGCCACCAGTGACCCAGGGGCTAGCGGGAACCACGAGCAGTACTTC	TRBV24-1	TRBD2	NA	TRBJ2-7
CASTETGETQYF	TGTGCCAGCACGGAGACAGGGGAGACCCAGTACTTC	TRBV28	TRBD1	NA	TRBJ2-5
CASSRTGPGDTQYF	TGCGCCAGCAGCAGGACAGGGCCGGGGGATACGCAGTATTTT	TRBV4-1	TRBD1	NA	TRBJ2-3
CSATIAGAYNEQFF	TGCAGTGCTACTATAGCGGGAGCCTACAATGAGCAGTTCTTC	TRBV20-1	TRBD2	NA	TRBJ2-1
CASSFLSVGNEQFF	TGTGCCAGCAGTTTTTTGAGTGTGGGCAATGAGCAGTTCTTC	TRBV12-3/TRBV12-4	NA	once	TRBJ2-1
CASSQDRSPEKRAFF	TGTGCCAGCAGCCAAGATAGGTCGCCGGAAAAGAGAGCTTTCTTT	TRBV3-1	NA	NA	TRBJ1-1
CATSDLDRDHTGELFF	TGTGCCACCAGTGATTTGGACAGGGACCACACCGGGGAGCTGTTTTTT	TRBV24-1	TRBD1	NA	TRBJ2-2
CASSLAMGGQPQHF	TGCGCCAGCAGCTTGGCCATGGGGGGTCAGCCCCAGCATTTT	TRBV5-1	NA	NA	TRBJ1-5
CAWSVSWNTGELFF	TGTGCCTGGAGTGTTTCGTGGAACACCGGGGAGCTGTTTTTT	TRBV30	NA	NA	TRBJ2-2
CATSPTWGMDGAGELFF	TGTGCCACCAGCCCCACTTGGGGGATGGATGGGGCCGGGGAGCTGTTTTTT	TRBV15	NA	NA	TRBJ2-2
CASSLGGQAYGYTF	TGTGCCAGCAGCTTAGGGGGACAGGCCTATGGCTACACCTTC	TRBV7-2	TRBD1	NA	TRBJ1-2
CASSVGSYNEQFF	TGTGCCAGCAGCGTAGGTTCCTACAATGAGCAGTTCTTC	TRBV9	NA	once	TRBJ2-1
CASSPGGADTEAFF	TGTGCCAGCAGCCCAGGAGGGGCGGACACTGAAGCTTTCTTT	TRBV28	NA	NA	TRBJ1-1
CASRGWGLAGSVNTGELFF	TGTGCCAGCAGGGGATGGGGACTAGCGGGATCCGTGAACACCGGGGAGCTGTTTTTT	TRBV25-1	TRBD2	NA	TRBJ2-2
CASSHLIASQMPKTQYF	TGTGCCAGCAGCCATTTGATCGCTAGCCAGATGCCGAAGACCCAGTACTTC	TRBV3-1	NA	NA	TRBJ2-5
CASSQVRSGTALHQETQYF	TGTGCCAGCAGCCAAGTCCGCTCCGGGACGGCCCTTCATCAAGAGACCCAGTACTTC	TRBV3-1	NA	NA	TRBJ2-5
CSVDRGRGEQFF	TGCAGCGTTGACAGGGGGCGCGGTGAGCAGTTCTTC	TRBV29-1	TRBD1	NA	TRBJ2-1
CSASSAGYQPQHF	TGCAGTGCTAGTAGTGCAGGCTATCAGCCCCAGCATTTT	TRBV20-1	NA	NA	TRBJ1-5
CASSLDSSGANVLTF	TGTGCCAGCAGCCTGGATAGCTCTGGGGCCAACGTCCTGACTTTC	TRBV7-2	NA	NA	TRBJ2-6
CASGGTQGGYTF	TGTGCCAGCGGTGGGACCCAGGGTGGCTACACCTTC	TRBV25-1	NA	NA	TRBJ1-2
CASSSFDEQFF	TGTGCCAGCAGCTCCTTCGATGAGCAGTTCTTC	TRBV7-9	NA	NA	TRBJ2-1
CASGGASYNEQFF	TGTGCCAGCGGAGGGGCCTCTTACAATGAGCAGTTCTTC	TRBV11-3	NA	NA	TRBJ2-1
CAWSSVAYGYTF	TGTGCCTGGAGTAGTGTGGCCTATGGCTACACCTTC	TRBV30	NA	NA	TRBJ1-2
CASREQGGDSYEQYF	TGTGCCAGCAGGGAACAGGGGGGAGACTCCTACGAGCAGTACTTC	TRBV28	TRBD1	NA	TRBJ2-7
CSCQREGGNTQYF	TGCAGCTGCCAGCGGGAGGGCGGGAATACGCAGTATTTT	TRBV29-1	TRBD2	NA	TRBJ2-3
CASSSVSVVYEQYF	TGTGCCAGCAGCTCCGTATCTGTAGTCTACGAGCAGTACTTC	TRBV5-6	NA	once	TRBJ2-7
CASSFRPGRLYEQYF	TGTGCCAGCAGTTTCCGGCCGGGACGGTTGTACGAGCAGTACTTC	TRBV12-3/TRBV12-4	NA	NA	TRBJ2-7
CSARGGGTQPQHF	TGCAGTGCTAGAGGCGGGGGAACGCAGCCCCAGCATTTT	TRBV20-1	NA	NA	TRBJ1-5
CASRTGGANGYTF	TGTGCCAGCAGGACAGGGGGCGCGAATGGCTACACCTTC	TRBV28	TRBD1	NA	TRBJ1-2
CSAGQGMNTEAFF	TGCAGCGCAGGACAGGGAATGAACACTGAAGCTTTCTTT	TRBV29-1	TRBD1	NA	TRBJ1-1
CASSVGESGNTIYF	TGTGCCAGCTCCGTCGGGGAATCTGGAAACACCATATATTTT	TRBV18	NA	few	TRBJ1-3
CAWRDAETQYF	TGTGCCTGGAGGGACGCAGAGACCCAGTACTTC	TRBV30	NA	NA	TRBJ2-5
CASSRPAMISETQYF	TGTGCCAGCAGCCGACCAGCCATGATTTCAGAGACCCAGTACTTC	TRBV14	NA	NA	TRBJ2-5
CASSSGTANQPQHF	TGTGCCAGCAGTTCCGGGACAGCCAATCAGCCCCAGCATTTT	TRBV2	TRBD1	NA	TRBJ1-5
CASSPKGSYGSYNEQFF	TGTGCCAGCAGCCCGAAGGGGTCCTACGGGTCCTACAATGAGCAGTTCTTC	TRBV5-4	NA	NA	TRBJ2-1
CASSSHLAGASEQFF	TGTGCCAGCAGCTCTCATTTAGCGGGAGCTAGTGAGCAGTTCTTC	TRBV7-9	TRBD2	NA	TRBJ2-1
CSVGGWGMVEQYF	TGCAGCGTTGGGGGATGGGGGATGGTCGAGCAGTACTTC	TRBV29-1	NA	NA	TRBJ2-7
CASKDSRGNTEAFF	TGTGCCAGCAAAGACAGTCGGGGTAACACTGAAGCTTTCTTT	TRBV27	NA	once	TRBJ1-1
CASSLEDRGLYGYTF	TGTGCCAGCAGTTTAGAGGACAGGGGGCTCTATGGCTACACCTTC	TRBV12-3/TRBV12-4	TRBD1	NA	TRBJ1-2
CASWWSRFKQFF	TGTGCCAGCTGGTGGTCCCGATTTAAGCAGTTCTTC	TRBV13	NA	NA	TRBJ2-1
CASSPAGNTEAFF	TGTGCCAGCTCACCGGCAGGGAACACTGAAGCTTTCTTT	TRBV18	NA	NA	TRBJ1-1
CASSYNSGLSYNEQFF	TGTGCCAGCAGTTACAATAGCGGCCTCTCCTACAATGAGCAGTTCTTC	TRBV28	NA	NA	TRBJ2-1
CASSLEQYEQYF	TGTGCCAGCAGTTTGGAGCAGTACGAGCAGTACTTC	TRBV12-3/TRBV12-4	NA	once	TRBJ2-7